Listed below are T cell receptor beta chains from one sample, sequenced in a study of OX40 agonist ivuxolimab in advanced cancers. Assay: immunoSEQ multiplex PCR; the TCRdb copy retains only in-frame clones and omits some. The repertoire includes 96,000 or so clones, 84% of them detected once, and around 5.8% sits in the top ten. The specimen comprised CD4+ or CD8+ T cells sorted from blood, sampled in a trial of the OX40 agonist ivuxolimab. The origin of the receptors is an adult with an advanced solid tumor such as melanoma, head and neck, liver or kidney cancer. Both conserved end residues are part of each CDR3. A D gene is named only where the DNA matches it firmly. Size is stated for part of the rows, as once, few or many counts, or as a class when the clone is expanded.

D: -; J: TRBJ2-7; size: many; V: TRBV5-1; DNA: TGCGCCAGCAGCATGGGACCGAACTCCTACGAGCAGTACTTC; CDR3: CASSMGPNSYEQYF
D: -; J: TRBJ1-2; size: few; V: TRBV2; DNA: TGTGCCAGCAGTGAACAGGGTAACTATGGCTACACCTTC; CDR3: CASSEQGNYGYTF
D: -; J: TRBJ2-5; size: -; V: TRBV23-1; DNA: TGCGCCAGCAGCCTACGGCGGGACGACCAAGAGACCCAGTACTTC; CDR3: CASSLRRDDQETQYF
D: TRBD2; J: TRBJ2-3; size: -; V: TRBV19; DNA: TGTGCCAGTAGGTGGACTAGCGGCCGCACAGATACGCAGTATTTT; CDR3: CASRWTSGRTDTQYF
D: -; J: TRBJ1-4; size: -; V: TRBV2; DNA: TGTGCCTGGGGACAAGGACCACTGGAACTGTTTTTT; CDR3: CAWGQGPLELFF
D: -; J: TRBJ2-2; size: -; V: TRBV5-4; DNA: TGTGCCAGCAGCTCCCTGGGGAGGTCGTGGACCGGGGAGCTGTTTTTT; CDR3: CASSSLGRSWTGELFF
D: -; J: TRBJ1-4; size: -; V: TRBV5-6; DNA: TGTGCCAGCAGCTACCCCCTCGCCGGGACACTATTTGAAAAACTGTTTTTT; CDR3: CASSYPLAGTLFEKLFF
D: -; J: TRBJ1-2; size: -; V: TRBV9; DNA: TGTGCCAGCAGCCCCCGGGGCCGCCATGGCTACACCTTC; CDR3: CASSPRGRHGYTF
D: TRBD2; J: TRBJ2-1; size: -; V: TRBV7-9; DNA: TGTGCCAGCAGCCCGAATTTAGCGGGAGACTACAATGAGCAGTTCTTC; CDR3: CASSPNLAGDYNEQFF
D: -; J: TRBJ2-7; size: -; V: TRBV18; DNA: TGTGCCAGCTCACCAAAAACCTACGAGCAGTACTTC; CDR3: CASSPKTYEQYF
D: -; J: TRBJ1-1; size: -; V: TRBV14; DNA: TGTGCCAGCAGCCAATCCCGTGGACTGCGCCGGGCTGAAGCTTTCTTT; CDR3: CASSQSRGLRRAEAFF
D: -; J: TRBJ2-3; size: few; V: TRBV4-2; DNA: TGTGCCAGCAGCCAAGATCCCAGCGGGTTAGGCACAGATACGCAGTATTTT; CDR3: CASSQDPSGLGTDTQYF
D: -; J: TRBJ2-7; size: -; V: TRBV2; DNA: TGTGCCAGCAACACAGGAGCCTACGAGCAGTACTTC; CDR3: CASNTGAYEQYF
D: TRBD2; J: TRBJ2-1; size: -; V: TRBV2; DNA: TGTGCCAGCAGTGCCCGACTAGCGGGGGGTCGATTTTACAATGAGCAGTTCTTC; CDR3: CASSARLAGGRFYNEQFF
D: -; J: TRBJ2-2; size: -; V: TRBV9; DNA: TGTGCCAGCAGCGTAGGGACGGTTAGCACCGGGGAGCTGTTTTTT; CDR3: CASSVGTVSTGELFF
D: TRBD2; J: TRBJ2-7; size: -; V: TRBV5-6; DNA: TGTGCCAGCAGCTTGTTAGCGGGGGGGCCCTGGAGAGAGCAGTACTTC; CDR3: CASSLLAGGPWREQYF
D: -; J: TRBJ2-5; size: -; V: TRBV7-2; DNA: TGTGCCAGCAGCTTAGCTGCAGGGCCTCAAGAGACCCAGTACTTC; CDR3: CASSLAAGPQETQYF
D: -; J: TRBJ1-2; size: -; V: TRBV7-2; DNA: TGTGCCAGCAGCTTAGTACAGGGATCCAACTATGGCTACACCTTC; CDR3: CASSLVQGSNYGYTF
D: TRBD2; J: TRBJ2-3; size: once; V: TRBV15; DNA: TGTGCCACCAGCAGAGCTACCATGGGACTAGCGGGAGCCGATACGCAGTATTTT; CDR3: CATSRATMGLAGADTQYF
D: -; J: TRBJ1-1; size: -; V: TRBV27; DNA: TGTGCCAGCAGTTTCGGCAGGGAGGACACTGAAGCTTTCTTT; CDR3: CASSFGREDTEAFF
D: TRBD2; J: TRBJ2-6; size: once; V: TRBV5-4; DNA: TGTGCCAGCACCCCAGCGGGAGACTCTGGGGCCAACGTCCTGACTTTC; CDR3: CASTPAGDSGANVLTF
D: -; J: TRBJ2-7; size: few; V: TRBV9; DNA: TGTGCCAGCAGCGTGGAGCTCGCCGGCAACGAGCAGTACTTC; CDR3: CASSVELAGNEQYF
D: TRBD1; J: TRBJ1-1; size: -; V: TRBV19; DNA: TGTGCCAGTACAACAGGGGGGTTGAACACTGAAGCTTTCTTT; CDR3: CASTTGGLNTEAFF
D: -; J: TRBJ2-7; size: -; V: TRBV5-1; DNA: TGCGCCAGCTCCCCTGGGCGGGCTGGGGAGCAGTACTTC; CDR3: CASSPGRAGEQYF
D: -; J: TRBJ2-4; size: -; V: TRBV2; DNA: TGTGCCAGCAGTGAAGCGCGGACCCCGAGGGCCAAAAACATTCAGTACTTC; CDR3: CASSEARTPRAKNIQYF
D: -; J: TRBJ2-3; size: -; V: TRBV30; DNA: TGTGCCTGGAGTCCTACCACAGATACGCAGTATTTT; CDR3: CAWSPTTDTQYF
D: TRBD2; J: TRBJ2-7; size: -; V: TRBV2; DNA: TGTGCCAGCAGGGGGGGACTAGCGGGAGATTACGAGCAGTACTTC; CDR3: CASRGGLAGDYEQYF
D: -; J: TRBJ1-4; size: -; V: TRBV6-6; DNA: TGTGCCAGCAGCTCCGCCCTTGGGAGGCTTGATGAAAAACTGTTTTTT; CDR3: CASSSALGRLDEKLFF
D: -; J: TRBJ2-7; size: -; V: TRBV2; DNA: TGTGCCAGCCGCCCCGGGGGCGGGTGGGGCGAGCAGTACTTC; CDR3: CASRPGGGWGEQYF
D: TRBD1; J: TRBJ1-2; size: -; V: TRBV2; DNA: TGTGCCAGCAGTGCTCAGGGGGCCCACTATGGCTACACCTTC; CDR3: CASSAQGAHYGYTF
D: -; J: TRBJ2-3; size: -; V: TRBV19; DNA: TGTGCCAGTAGTATAAAAAACGGGGATACGCAGTATTTT; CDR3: CASSIKNGDTQYF
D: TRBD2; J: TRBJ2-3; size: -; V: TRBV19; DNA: TGTGCCTCTGTTCGGGCGGGGGGCCGTGCGAGCACAGATACGCAGTATTTT; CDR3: CASVRAGGRASTDTQYF
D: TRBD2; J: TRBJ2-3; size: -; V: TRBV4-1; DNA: TGCGCCAGCAGCCAAGAGGGGCCTGTAGCGGGAGGACCCACAGATACGCAGTATTTT; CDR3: CASSQEGPVAGGPTDTQYF
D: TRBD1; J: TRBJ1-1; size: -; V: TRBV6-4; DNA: TGTGCCAGCACTCCGTCTCCCGGGACAGGGAATGCTTTCTTT; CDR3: CASTPSPGTGNAFF
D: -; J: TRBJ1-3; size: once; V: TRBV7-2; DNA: TGTGCCAGCAGCCAGTCGACAGTAGGGGGAAACACCATATATTTT; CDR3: CASSQSTVGGNTIYF
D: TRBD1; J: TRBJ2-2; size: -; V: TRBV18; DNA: TGTGCCAGCTCGCCGGTACGGACAGGGGACACCGGGGAGCTGTTTTTT; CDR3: CASSPVRTGDTGELFF
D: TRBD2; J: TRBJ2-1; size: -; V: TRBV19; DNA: TGTGCCAGTGAACTAGCGGGAGGGTACAATGAGCAGTTCTTC; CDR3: CASELAGGYNEQFF
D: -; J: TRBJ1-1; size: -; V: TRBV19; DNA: TGTGCCAGTAGTTTCCGGGGGGAAAGGGGCACTGAAGCTTTCTTT; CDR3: CASSFRGERGTEAFF
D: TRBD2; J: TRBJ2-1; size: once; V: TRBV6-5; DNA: TGTGCCAGCAGAACTAGCGGTCGGAATGAGCAGTTCTTC; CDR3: CASRTSGRNEQFF
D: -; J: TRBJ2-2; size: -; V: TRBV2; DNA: TGTGCCAGCATCTGGGAAAACACCGGGGAGCTGTTTTTT; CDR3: CASIWENTGELFF
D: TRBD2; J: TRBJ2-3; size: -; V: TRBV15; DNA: TGTGCCACCAGCAGAGATCCCAGCGGGAGAACAGATACGCAGTATTTT; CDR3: CATSRDPSGRTDTQYF
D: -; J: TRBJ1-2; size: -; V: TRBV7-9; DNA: TGTGCCAGCAGCTTAAGAACAGGGCCAGCCAACTATGGCTACACCTTC; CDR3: CASSLRTGPANYGYTF